This entry is about one T cell receptor (beta chain). The antigen is undetermined. The data originate from a study of cytomegalovirus exposure and HLA in healthy donors. Study background: The 120 or so validation repertoires used a platform that matched the one used for the 550 to 800 first-cohort repertoires, as a later analysis reported.

Clones were read by immunoSEQ multiplex PCR, and TCRdb kept only the in-frame ones, dropping some. The table has around 130,000 clones, roughly 84% seen once; the top ten hold under 2.5%. Study-wide results and caveats: Subsequent analysis of the 120 or so validation repertoires found a tendency for first-cohort TCR clusters to co-occur. Overall, around 160 TCR beta chains were annotated as cytomegalovirus-associated. The dataset shows that most TCR sequences were rare, while some public TCRs occurred in many donors.

The germline V and J ends were trimmed by 2 bases and 1 base, with 6 bases remaining between them. Per germline, CDR1 MNHEY and CDR2 SMNVEV (reference sequence). CDR3 size: 15 residues. V gene TRBV27 combines with J gene TRBJ2-6; D is unclear. This receptor was taken from a woman younger than 45 in good health and CMV-seronegative. Source material: PBMCs. CDR3 sequence (DNA): TGTGCCAGCAGTTTAACAATTTCTGGGGCCAACGTCCTGACTTTC. Protein product: CASSLTISGANVLTF.